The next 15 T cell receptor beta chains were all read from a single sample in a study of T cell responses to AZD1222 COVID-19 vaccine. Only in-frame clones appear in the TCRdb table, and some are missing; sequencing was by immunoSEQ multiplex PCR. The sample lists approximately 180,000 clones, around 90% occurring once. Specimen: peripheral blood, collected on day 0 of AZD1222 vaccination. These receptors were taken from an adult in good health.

The CDR3 sequence: CASSLQGVDNYGYTF. CDR3 nucleotides: TGTGCCAGCAGCTTACAGGGGGTCGACAACTATGGCTACACCTTC. The J gene is TRBJ1-2, the V gene TRBV5-4; 8 positions match TRBD1. After removal of 2 bases from V and 2 bases from J, the junction contained 5 bases not matched to a gene. Germline assignment: CDR1 SGHNT and CDR2 YYREEE (reference sequence). The CDR3 is made up of 15 amino acids.

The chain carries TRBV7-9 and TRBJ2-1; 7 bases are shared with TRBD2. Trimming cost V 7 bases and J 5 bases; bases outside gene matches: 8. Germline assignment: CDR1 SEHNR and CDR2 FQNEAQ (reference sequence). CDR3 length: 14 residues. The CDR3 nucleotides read TGTGCCAGCACCCTTGCTGGGACTAACAATGAGCAGTTCTTC. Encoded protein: CASTLAGTNNEQFF.

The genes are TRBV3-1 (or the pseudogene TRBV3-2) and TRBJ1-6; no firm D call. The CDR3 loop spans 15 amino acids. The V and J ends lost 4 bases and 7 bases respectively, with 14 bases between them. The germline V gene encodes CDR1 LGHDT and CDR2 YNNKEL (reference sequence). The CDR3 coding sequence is TGTGCCAGCAGCCTAGGACCGTCGGGGAATTCACCCCTCCACTTT. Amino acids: CASSLGPSGNSPLHF.

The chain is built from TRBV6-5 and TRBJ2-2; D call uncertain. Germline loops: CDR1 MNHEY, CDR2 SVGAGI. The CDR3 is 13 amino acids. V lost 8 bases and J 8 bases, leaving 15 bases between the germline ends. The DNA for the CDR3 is TGTGCCAGCCTTTGGGCCCTGGGAGGGGAGCTGTTTTTT. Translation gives CASLWALGGELFF.

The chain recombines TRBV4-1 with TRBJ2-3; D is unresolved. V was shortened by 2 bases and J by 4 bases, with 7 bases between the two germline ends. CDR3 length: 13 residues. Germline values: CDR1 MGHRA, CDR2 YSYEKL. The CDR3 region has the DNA TGCGCCAGCAGCCAAAGTATGGCAGATACGCAGTATTTT. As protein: CASSQSMADTQYF.

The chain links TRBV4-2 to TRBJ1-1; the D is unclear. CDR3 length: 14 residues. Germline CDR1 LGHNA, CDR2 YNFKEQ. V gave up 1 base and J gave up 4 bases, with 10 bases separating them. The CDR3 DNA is TGTGCCAGCAGCCAAGGCGGGTCGGGCACTGAAGCTTTCTTT. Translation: CASSQGGSGTEAFF.

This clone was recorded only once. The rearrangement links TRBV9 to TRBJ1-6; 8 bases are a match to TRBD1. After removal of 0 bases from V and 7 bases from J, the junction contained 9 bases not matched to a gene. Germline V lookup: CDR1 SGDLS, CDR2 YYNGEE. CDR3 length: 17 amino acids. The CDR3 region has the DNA TGTGCCAGCAGCGTAGTCACAGGACAGGGCGAGAATTCACCCCTCCACTTT. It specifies CASSVVTGQGENSPLHF. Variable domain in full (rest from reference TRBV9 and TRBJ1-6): DSGVTQTPKHLITATGQRVTLRCSPRSGDLSVYWYQQSLDQGLQFLIQYYNGEERAKGNILERFSAQQFPDLHSELNLSSLELGDSALYFCASSVVTGQGENSPLHFGNGTRLTVT.

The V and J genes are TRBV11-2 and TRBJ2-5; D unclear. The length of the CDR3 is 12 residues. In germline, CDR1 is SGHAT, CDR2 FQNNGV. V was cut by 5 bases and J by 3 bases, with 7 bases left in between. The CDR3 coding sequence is TGTGCCAGCAGCCCCGAAGAAGAGACCCAGTACTTC. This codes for CASSPEEETQYF.

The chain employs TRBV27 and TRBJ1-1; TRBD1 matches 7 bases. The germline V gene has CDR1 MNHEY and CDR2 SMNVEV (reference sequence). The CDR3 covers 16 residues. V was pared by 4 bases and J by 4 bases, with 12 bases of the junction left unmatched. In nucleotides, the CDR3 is TGTGCCAGCAGTTCCCGACCGCGACAGGGAGGCACTGAAGCTTTCTTT. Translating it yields CASSSRPRQGGTEAFF.

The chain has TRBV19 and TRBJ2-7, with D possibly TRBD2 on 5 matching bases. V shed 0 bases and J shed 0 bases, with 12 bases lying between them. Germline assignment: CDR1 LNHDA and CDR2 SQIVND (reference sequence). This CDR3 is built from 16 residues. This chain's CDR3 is CASSIDLWSGSYEQYF. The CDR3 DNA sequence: TGTGCCAGTAGTATAGATCTCTGGAGCGGCTCCTACGAGCAGTACTTC.

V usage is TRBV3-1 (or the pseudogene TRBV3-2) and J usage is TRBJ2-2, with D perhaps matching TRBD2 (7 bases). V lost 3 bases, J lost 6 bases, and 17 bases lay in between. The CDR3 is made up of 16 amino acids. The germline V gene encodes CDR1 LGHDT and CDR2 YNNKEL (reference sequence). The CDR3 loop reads CASSQVPRGAPGELFF. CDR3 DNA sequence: TGTGCCAGCAGCCAGGTACCCCGGGGGGCCCCCGGGGAGCTGTTTTTT.

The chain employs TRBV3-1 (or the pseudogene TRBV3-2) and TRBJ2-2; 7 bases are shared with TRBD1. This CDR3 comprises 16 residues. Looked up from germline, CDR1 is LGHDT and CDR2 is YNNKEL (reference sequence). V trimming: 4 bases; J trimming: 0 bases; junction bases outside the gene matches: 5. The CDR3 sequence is CASSPVGTANTGELFF. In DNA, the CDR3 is TGTGCCAGCAGCCCCGTCGGGACAGCGAACACCGGGGAGCTGTTTTTT.

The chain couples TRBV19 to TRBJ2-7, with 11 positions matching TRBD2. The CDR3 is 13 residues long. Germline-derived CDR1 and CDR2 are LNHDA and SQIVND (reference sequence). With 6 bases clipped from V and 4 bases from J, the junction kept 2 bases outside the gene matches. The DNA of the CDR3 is TGTGCCAGTAGGGGACTAGCGGATTACGAGCAGTACTTC. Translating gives CASRGLADYEQYF.

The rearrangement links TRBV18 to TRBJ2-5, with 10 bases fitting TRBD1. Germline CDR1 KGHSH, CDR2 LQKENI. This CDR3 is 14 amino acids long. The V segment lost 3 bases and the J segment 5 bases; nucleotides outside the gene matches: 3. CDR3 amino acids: CASSPGTGEETQYF. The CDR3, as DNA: TGTGCCAGCTCACCCGGGACAGGGGAGGAGACCCAGTACTTC.

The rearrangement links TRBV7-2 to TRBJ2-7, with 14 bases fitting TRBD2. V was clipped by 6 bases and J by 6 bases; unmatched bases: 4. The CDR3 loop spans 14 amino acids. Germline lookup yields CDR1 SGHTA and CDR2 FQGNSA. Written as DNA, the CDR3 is TGTGCCAGCAGGCTGGGACTAGCGGGGGTCGAGCAGTACTTC. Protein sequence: CASRLGLAGVEQYF.